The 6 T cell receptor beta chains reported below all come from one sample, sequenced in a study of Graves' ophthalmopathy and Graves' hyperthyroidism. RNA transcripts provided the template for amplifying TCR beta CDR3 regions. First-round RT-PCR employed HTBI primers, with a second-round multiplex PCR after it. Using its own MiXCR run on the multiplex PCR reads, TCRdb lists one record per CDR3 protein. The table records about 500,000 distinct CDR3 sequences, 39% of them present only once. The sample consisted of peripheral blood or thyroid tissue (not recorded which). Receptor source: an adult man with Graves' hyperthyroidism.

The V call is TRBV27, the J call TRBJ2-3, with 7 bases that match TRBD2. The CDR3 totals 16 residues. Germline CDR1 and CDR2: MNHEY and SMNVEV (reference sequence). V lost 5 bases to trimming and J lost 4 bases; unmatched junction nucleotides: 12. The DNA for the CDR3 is TGTGCCAGCAGTCACATAAGCGGGGAGGGCGCAGATACGCAGTATTTT. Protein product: CASSHISGEGADTQYF.

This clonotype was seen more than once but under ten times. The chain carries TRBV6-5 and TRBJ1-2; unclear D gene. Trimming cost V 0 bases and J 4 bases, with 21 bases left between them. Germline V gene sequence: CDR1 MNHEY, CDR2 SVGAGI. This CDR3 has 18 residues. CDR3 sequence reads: CASSYSKEDLQKPYGYTF. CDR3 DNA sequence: TGTGCCAGCAGTTACTCGAAGGAGGACCTACAGAAACCCTATGGCTACACCTTC.

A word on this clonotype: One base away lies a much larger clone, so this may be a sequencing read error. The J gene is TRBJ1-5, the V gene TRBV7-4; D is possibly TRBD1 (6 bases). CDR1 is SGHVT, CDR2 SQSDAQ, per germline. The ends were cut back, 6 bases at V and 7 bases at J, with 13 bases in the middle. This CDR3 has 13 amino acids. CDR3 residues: CASSDRREQPQHF. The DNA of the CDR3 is TGTGCCAGCAGTGACAGGCGTGAGCAGCCCCAGCATTTT. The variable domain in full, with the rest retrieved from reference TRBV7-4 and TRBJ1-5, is GAGVSQSPRYKVAKRGRDVALRCDSISGHVTLYWYRQTLGQGSEVLTYSQSDAQRDKSGRPSGRFSAERPERSVSTLKIQRTEQGDSAVYLCASSDRREQPQHFGDGTRLSIL.

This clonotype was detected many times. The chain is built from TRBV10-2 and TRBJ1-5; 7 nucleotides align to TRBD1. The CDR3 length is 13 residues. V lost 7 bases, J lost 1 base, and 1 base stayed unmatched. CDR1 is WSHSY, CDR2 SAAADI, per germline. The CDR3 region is CASMDRSNQPQHF. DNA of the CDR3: TGCGCCAGCATGGACAGGAGCAATCAGCCCCAGCATTTT.

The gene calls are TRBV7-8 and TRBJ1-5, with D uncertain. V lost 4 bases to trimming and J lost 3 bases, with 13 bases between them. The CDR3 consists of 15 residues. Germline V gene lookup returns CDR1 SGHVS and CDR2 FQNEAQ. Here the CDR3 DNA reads TGTGCCAGCAGCTCAGGTCATTTTGACAATCAGCCCCAGCATTTT. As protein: CASSSGHFDNQPQHF.

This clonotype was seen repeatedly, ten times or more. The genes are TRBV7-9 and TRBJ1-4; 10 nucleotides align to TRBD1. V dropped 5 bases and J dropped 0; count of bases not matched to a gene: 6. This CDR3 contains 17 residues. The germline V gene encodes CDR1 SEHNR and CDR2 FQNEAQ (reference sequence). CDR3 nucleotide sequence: TGTGCCAGCAGCGCGGGACAGGGGATGACAACTAATGAAAAACTGTTTTTT. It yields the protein CASSAGQGMTTNEKLFF.